Sequencing of this T cell receptor (beta chain) was carried out in a study of T cell responses to AZD1222 COVID-19 vaccine. The study's findings and limits: Only five to seven AZD1222 recipients were seropositive at baseline. Most donors were white British and more were female, and clonal diversity was possibly underestimated. Researchers took repertoire samples only after the peak T cell response had come.

The assay was immunoSEQ multiplex PCR, and TCRdb's table has in-frame clones only and misses some. Found here are some 96,000 clones, around nine tenths of them singletons; the top ten hold more than 15%. This clone showed up just once. Antigen unknown. Specimen: peripheral blood, collected on day 0 of AZD1222 vaccination. The clonotype originates from an adult in good health.

The CDR3 reads CASSLRASSGANVLTF. The CDR3 DNA is TGTGCCAGCAGCTTAAGGGCGAGCTCTGGGGCCAACGTCCTGACTTTC. The chain joins TRBV7-3 to TRBJ2-6; D not certain. The CDR3 is 16 residues long. Per germline, CDR1 SGHTA and CDR2 FQGTGA. V shed 1 base and J shed 0 bases, with 7 bases lying between them.